Listed below are T cell receptor beta chains from one sample, sequenced in a study of T-cell reconstitution after alpha-beta-depleted transplantation in children. MiXCR was run by TCRdb on the PCR reads, yielding one entry per CDR3 protein. Of about 540,000 distinct CDR3 sequences listed, around 18% are singletons. Sequenced here: PBMCs from the stem cell graft donor, sampled from the stem cell graft. These receptors were taken from a human donor who donated a stem cell graft to a child with acute lymphoblastic leukemia. CDR3s include the opening cysteine and the closing phenylalanine or tryptophan. Each record gives: clone size, V gene, D gene, J gene, CDR3 DNA, CDR3 protein. A D gene is named only where the DNA matches it firmly. For some rows the clone size is stated as once, few or many, or as a class when expanded; others skip it.

>NA|TRBV3-1|TRBD2|TRBJ2-7
TGTGCCAGCACCAAAGATCCCCTAGCGGGGGGACCCTACGAGCAGTACTTC
CASTKDPLAGGPYEQYF
>many|TRBV3-1|TRBD2|TRBJ2-1
TGTGCCAGCAGCCAAGTCGGGAGGGCCAGGAATGAGCAGTTCTTC
CASSQVGRARNEQFF
>few|TRBV10-2|NA|TRBJ1-2
TGCGCCAGCAACCCCCCAGGGGAAATTAATGGCTACACCTTC
CASNPPGEINGYTF
>NA|TRBV20-1|NA|TRBJ2-5
TGCAGTGCTAGGCGGGGGCTAGGGTCCAGGAGGGCCCAAGAGACCCAGTACTTC
CSARRGLGSRRAQETQYF
>few|TRBV12-3/TRBV12-4|NA|TRBJ2-7
TGTGCCAGCAGTTTCTTTCCGGGGACGACCTACGAGCAGTACTTC
CASSFFPGTTYEQYF
>many|TRBV3-1|NA|TRBJ1-4
TGTGCCAGCAGCCAAGATGACGGGGCCCCTAATGAAAAACTGTTTTTT
CASSQDDGAPNEKLFF
>NA|TRBV5-5|NA|TRBJ2-3
TGTGCCAGCAGCTTGGAGCCGGGCGAGGGGGGCACGCAGTATTTT
CASSLEPGEGGTQYF
>NA|TRBV5-1|NA|TRBJ1-4
TGCGCCAGCGGGGTAGCAACTAATGAAAAACTGTTTTTT
CASGVATNEKLFF
>NA|TRBV5-1|NA|TRBJ2-5
TGCGCCAGCAGCCGGGGCCCAACTGGGAGGCCGGGCGAGACCCAGTACTTC
CASSRGPTGRPGETQYF
>few|TRBV5-6|TRBD2|TRBJ2-1
TGTGCCAGCAGCTTGGGGGCTAGCGGGAGGTCTTACAATGAGCAGTTCTTC
CASSLGASGRSYNEQFF
>few|TRBV25-1|NA|TRBJ2-7
TGTGCCAGCAGTGAATCCTGGGGGATGAGTTCCGAGCAGTACTTC
CASSESWGMSSEQYF